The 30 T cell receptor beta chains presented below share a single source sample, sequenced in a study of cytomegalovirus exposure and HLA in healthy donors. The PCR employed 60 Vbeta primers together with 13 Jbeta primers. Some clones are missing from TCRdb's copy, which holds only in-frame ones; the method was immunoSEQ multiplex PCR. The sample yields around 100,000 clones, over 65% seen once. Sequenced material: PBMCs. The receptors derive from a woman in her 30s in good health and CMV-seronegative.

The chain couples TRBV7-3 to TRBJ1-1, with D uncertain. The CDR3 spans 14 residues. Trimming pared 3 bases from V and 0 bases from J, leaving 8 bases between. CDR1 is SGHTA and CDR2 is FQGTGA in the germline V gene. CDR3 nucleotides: TGTGCCAGCAGCTTGGTGGCGGTGAACACTGAAGCTTTCTTT. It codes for CASSLVAVNTEAFF.

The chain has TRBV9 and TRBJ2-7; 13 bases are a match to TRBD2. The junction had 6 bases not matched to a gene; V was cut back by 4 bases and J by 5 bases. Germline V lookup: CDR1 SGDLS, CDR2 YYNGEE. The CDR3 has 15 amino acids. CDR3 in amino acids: CASSPRGLAGNEQYF. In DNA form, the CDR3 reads TGTGCCAGCAGCCCCAGGGGACTAGCGGGAAACGAGCAGTACTTC.

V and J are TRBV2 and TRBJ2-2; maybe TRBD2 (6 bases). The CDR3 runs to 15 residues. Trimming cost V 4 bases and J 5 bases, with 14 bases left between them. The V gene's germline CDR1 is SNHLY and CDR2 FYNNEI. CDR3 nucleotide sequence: TGTGCCAGCAGTGTTAATGGCGGGGAGACCGGGGAGCTGTTTTTT. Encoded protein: CASSVNGGETGELFF.

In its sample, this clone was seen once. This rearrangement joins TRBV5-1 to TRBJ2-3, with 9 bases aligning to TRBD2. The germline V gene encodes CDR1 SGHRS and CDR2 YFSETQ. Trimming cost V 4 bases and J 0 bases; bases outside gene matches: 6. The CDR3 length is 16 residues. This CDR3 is CASSHRTSASTDTQYF. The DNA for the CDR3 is TGCGCCAGCAGCCACAGGACTAGCGCCAGCACAGATACGCAGTATTTT.

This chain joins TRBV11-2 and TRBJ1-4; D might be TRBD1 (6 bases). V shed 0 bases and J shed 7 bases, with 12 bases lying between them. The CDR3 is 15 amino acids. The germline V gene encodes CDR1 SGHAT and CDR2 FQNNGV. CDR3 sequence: CASSLEFQGSEKLFF. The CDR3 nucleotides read TGTGCCAGCAGCTTAGAGTTTCAGGGGAGTGAAAAACTGTTTTTT.

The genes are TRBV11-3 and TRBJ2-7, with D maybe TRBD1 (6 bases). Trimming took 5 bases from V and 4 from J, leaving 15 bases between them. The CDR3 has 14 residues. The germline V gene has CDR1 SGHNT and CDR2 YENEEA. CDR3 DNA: TGTGCCAGCAGCGACAGGTCCTCTTTTTACGAGCAGTACTTC. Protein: CASSDRSSFYEQYF.

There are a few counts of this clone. CDR3 sequence (DNA): TGTGCCAGCAGCCCCGGACAGAAATATGGCTACACCTTC. Its translation: CASSPGQKYGYTF. This sequence joins TRBV14 and TRBJ1-2, with D perhaps matching TRBD1 (6 bases). Trimming shortened V by 4 bases and J by 5 bases, and 11 bases separated the two germline ends. CDR1 is SGHDN, CDR2 FVKESK, per germline. The CDR3 extends over 13 amino acids.

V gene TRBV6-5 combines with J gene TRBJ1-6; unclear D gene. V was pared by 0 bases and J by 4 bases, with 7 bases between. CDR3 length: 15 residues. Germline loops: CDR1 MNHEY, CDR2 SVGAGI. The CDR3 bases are TGTGCCAGCAGTTACTCGGCCAGTTATAATTCACCCCTCCACTTT. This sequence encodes CASSYSASYNSPLHF.

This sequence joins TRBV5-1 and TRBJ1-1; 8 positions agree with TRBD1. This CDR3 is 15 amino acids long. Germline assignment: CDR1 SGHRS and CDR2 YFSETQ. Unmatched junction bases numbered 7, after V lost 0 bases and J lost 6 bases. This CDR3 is CASSLAGQASSEAFF. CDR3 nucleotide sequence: TGCGCCAGCAGCTTGGCGGGACAGGCTTCTTCTGAAGCTTTCTTT.

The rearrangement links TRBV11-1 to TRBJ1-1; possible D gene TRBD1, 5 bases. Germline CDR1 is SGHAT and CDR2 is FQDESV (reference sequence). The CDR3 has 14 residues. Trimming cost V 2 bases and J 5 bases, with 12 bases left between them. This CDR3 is CASSLILGGTEAFF. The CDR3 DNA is TGTGCCAGCAGCTTAATTTTGGGGGGGACTGAAGCTTTCTTT.

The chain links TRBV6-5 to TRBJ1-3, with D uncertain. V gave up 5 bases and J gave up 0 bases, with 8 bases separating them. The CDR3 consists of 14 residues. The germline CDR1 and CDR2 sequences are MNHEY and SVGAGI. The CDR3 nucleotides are TGTGCCAGCAGTCTAGTGAGCTCTGGAAACACCATATATTTT. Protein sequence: CASSLVSSGNTIYF.

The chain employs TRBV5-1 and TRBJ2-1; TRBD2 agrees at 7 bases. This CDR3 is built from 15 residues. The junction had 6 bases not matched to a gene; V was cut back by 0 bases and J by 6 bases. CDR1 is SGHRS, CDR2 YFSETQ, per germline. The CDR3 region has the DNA TGCGCCAGCAGCTTGGCCGGTCTAGCGGCCAATGAGCAGTTCTTC. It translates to CASSLAGLAANEQFF. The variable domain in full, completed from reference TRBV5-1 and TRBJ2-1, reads KAGVTQTPRYLIKTRGQQVTLSCSPISGHRSVSWYQQTPGQGLQFLFEYFSETQRNKGNFPGRFSGRQFSNSRSEMNVSTLELGDSALYLCASSLAGLAANEQFFGPGTRLTVL.

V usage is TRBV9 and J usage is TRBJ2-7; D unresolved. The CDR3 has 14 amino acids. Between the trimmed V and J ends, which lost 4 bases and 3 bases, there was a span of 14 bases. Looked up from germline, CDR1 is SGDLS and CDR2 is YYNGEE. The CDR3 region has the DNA TGTGCCAGCAGCCCTAATCCCCTCCTCTACGAGCAGTACTTC. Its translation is CASSPNPLLYEQYF.

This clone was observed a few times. The CDR3 DNA follows: TGTGCCAGTACTCTCACAGGGATTGAAGCTTTCTTT. Translated: CASTLTGIEAFF. The chain employs TRBV2 and TRBJ1-1; a weak D match, TRBD1 (6 bases). This CDR3 spans 12 amino acids. Germline V gene sequence: CDR1 SNHLY, CDR2 FYNNEI. V was clipped by 9 bases and J by 7 bases, with 15 bases between them.

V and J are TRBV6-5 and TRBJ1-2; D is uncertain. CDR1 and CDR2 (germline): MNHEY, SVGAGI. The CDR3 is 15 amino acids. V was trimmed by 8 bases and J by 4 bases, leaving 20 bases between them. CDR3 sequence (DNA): TGTGCCAGCGGCCAATTCAAGCGTCCGGCCTATGGCTACACCTTC. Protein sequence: CASGQFKRPAYGYTF.

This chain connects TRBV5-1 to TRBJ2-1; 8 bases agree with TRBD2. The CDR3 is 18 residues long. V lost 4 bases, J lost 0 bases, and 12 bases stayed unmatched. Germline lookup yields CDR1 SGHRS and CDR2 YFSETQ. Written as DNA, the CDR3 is TGCGCCAGCAGCAGGGACCTAGCGGGCCCGAGCTCCTACAATGAGCAGTTCTTC. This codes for CASSRDLAGPSSYNEQFF.

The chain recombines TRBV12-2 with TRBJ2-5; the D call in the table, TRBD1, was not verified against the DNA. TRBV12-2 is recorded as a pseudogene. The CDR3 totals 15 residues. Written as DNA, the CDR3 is TGTGCAAGTCGCTTTGTTGGGCAGGGGGACGAGACCCAGTACTTC. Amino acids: CASRFVGQGDETQYF.

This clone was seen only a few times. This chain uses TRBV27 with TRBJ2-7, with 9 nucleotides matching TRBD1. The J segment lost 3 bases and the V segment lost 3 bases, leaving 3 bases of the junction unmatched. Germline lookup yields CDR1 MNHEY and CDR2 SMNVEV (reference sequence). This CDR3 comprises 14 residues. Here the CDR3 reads CASSLSDRGYEQYF. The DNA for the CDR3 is TGTGCCAGCAGTTTGTCGGACAGGGGCTACGAGCAGTACTTC.

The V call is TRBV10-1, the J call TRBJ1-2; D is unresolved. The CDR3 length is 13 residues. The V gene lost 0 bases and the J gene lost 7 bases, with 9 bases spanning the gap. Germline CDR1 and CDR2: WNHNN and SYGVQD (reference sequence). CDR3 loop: CASSESATGGYTF. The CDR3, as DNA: TGCGCCAGCAGTGAGTCGGCAACGGGTGGCTACACCTTC.

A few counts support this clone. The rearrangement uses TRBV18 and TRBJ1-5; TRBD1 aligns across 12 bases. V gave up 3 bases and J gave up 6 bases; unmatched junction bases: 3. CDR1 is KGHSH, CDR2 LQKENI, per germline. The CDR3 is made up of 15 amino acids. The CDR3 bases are TGTGCCAGCTCACCCGGGACAGGGGGCGGTCAGCCCCAGCATTTT. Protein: CASSPGTGGGQPQHF.

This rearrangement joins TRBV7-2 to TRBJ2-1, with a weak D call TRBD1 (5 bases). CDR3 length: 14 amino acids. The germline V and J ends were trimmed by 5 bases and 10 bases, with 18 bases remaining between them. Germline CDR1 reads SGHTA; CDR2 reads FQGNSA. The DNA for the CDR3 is TGTGCCAGCAGCCCATTAGGGGCCCTCCCCGAGCAGTTCTTC. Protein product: CASSPLGALPEQFF.

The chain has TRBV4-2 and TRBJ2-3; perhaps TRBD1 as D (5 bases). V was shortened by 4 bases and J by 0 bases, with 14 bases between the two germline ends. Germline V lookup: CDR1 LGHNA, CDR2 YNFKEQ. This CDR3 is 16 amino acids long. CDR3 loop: CASSPLGHISTDTQYF. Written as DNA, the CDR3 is TGTGCCAGCAGCCCCCTAGGACACATAAGCACAGATACGCAGTATTTT.

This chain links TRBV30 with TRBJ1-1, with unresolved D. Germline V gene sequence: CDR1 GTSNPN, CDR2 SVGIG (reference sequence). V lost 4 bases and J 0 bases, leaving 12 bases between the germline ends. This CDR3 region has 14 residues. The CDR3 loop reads CAWTPGFMNTEAFF. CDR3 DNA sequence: TGTGCCTGGACCCCGGGATTTATGAACACTGAAGCTTTCTTT.

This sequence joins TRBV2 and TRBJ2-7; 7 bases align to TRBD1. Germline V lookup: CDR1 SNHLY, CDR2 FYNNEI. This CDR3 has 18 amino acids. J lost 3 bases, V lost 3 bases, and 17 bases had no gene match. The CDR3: CASSEREKRTGFLYEQYF. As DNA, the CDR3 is TGTGCCAGCAGTGAGAGGGAGAAGCGGACAGGTTTCCTCTACGAGCAGTACTTC.

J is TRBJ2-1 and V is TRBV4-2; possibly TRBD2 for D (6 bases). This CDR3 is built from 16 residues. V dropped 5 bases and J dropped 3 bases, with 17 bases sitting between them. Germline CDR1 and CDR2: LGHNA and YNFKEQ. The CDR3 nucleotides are TGTGCCAGCAGCGAAAAACTAGCTGTGGACTACAATGAGCAGTTCTTC. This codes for CASSEKLAVDYNEQFF.

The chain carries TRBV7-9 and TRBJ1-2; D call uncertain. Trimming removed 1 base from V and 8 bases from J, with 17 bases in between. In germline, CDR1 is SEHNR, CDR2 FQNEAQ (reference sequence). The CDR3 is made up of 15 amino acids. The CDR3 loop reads CASSLGGPAQSGYTF. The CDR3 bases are TGTGCCAGCAGCTTAGGCGGGCCTGCACAGAGCGGCTACACCTTC.

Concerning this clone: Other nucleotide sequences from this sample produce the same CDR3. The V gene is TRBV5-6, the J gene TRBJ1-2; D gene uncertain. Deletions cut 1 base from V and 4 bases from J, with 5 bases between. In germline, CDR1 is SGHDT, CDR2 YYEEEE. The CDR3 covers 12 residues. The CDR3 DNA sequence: TGTGCCAGCAGCTTGTACAGCTATGGCTACACCTTC. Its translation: CASSLYSYGYTF.

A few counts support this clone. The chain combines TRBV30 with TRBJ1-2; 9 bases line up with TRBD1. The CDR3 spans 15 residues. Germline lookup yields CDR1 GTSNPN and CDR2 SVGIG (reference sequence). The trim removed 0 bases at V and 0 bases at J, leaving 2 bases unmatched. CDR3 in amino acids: CAWSVGTGTNYGYTF. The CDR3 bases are TGTGCCTGGAGTGTGGGGACAGGGACTAACTATGGCTACACCTTC.

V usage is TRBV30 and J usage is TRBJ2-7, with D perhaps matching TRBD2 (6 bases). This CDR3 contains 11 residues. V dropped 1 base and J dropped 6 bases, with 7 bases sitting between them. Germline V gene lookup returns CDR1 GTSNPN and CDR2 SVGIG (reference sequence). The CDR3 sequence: CAWSAGGEQYF. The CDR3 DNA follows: TGTGCCTGGAGTGCCGGGGGCGAGCAGTACTTC. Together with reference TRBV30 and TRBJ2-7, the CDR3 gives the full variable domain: SQTIHQWPATLVQPVGSPLSLECTVEGTSNPNLYWYRQAAGRGLQLLFYSVGIGQISSEVPQNLSASRPQDRQFILSSKKLLLSDSGFYLCAWSAGGEQYFGPGTRLTVT.

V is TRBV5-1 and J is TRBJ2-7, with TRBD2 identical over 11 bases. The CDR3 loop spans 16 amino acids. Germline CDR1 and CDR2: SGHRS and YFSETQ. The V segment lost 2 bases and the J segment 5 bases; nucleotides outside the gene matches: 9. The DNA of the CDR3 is TGCGCCAGCAGCTTACATACTAGCGGGAGCGGGGACGAGCAGTACTTC. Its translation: CASSLHTSGSGDEQYF.